The text below deals with one T cell receptor beta chain. The data belong to a study of blood T cell repertoires in COVID-19. The wider study: The samples span acute and convalescent COVID-19 from the United States, Italy and Spain.

Source study methods: Using reference gene primer amplification, nucleated cell counts were estimated. Repertoires were generated with immunoSEQ multiplex PCR, while TCRdb's copy carries only in-frame clones and drops some. Clone size and the V and J calls come from that table; the DNA yielded D and trimming. The top ten clones hold about 2.3% of a sample with about 300,000 clones, about nine tenths of them seen once. Material: peripheral blood. The TCR sequence derives from a man aged 18 to 35 with active or convalescent COVID-19.

This chain's CDR3 is CASSPTGRQPQHF. CDR3 in DNA: TGTGCCAGCAGCCCGACAGGGCGCCAGCCCCAGCATTTT. The genes are TRBV7-9 and TRBJ1-5; 7 bases match TRBD1. The V gene's germline CDR1 is SEHNR and CDR2 FQNEAQ (reference sequence). The V and J ends lost 5 bases and 7 bases, in that order; junction bases with no gene match: 5. The CDR3 length is 13 residues. The entire variable domain, with the rest obtained from reference TRBV7-9 and TRBJ1-5, is as follows: DTGVSQNPRHKITKRGQNVTFRCDPISEHNRLYWYRQTLGQGPEFLTYFQNEAQLEKSRLLSDRFSAERPKGSFSTLEIQRTEQGDSAMYLCASSPTGRQPQHFGDGTRLSIL.